The 6 T cell receptor beta chains below all came from one sample that was sequenced in a study of shared clonotypes between healthy human individuals. Profiling relied on immunoSEQ multiplex PCR, and the TCRdb table lists in-frame clones only, not all of them. The table has hundreds of thousands of clones, approximately 96% seen once. The naive CD8 population came from CD45RO-negative cells selected for CCR7, without terminally differentiated effector memory CD45RA+ cells. Source material: naive CD8+ T cells sorted from blood. The source of these receptors is a woman aged 25-40 years in good health.

V usage is TRBV28 and J usage is TRBJ1-3; D unresolved. V dropped 3 bases and J dropped 0 bases, with 12 bases sitting between them. The CDR3 runs 16 residues. Looked up from germline, CDR1 is MDHEN and CDR2 is SYDVKM. CDR3 protein: CASSFPADVSGNTIYF. The CDR3 DNA reads as TGTGCCAGCAGTTTCCCCGCCGACGTCTCTGGAAACACCATATATTTT.

V gene TRBV7-7 combines with J gene TRBJ2-6, with D perhaps matching TRBD1 or TRBD2 (5 bases each). In germline, CDR1 is SSHAT, CDR2 FNYEAQ (reference sequence). Trimming took 1 base from V and 4 from J, leaving 8 bases between them. This CDR3 has 15 residues. CDR3 nucleotide sequence: TGTGCCAGCAGCTTAGACGGGACGGGGGCCAACGTCCTGACTTTC. It encodes CASSLDGTGANVLTF.

This chain joins TRBV28 and TRBJ1-5; tentatively, D is TRBD1 (6 bases). Trimming removed 5 bases at V and 7 bases at J, with 24 bases between. This CDR3 region has 17 residues. From germline, CDR1 is MDHEN and CDR2 SYDVKM. CDR3: CASSRYGTNRRQQPQHF. CDR3 nucleotides: TGTGCCAGCAGTAGATACGGGACAAATCGAAGGCAACAGCCCCAGCATTTT.

The rearrangement uses TRBV7-2 and TRBJ2-5, with TRBD2 matching over 7 bases. The junction had 5 bases not matched to a gene; V was cut back by 0 bases and J by 1 base. This CDR3 has 16 amino acids. Looked up from germline, CDR1 is SGHTA and CDR2 is FQGNSA. Written as DNA, the CDR3 is TGTGCCAGCAGCTTAGCGCTCCTAGCGGTCCAAGAGACCCAGTACTTC. Translation gives CASSLALLAVQETQYF.

The chain employs TRBV5-6 and TRBJ2-7, with D possibly matching TRBD2 (6 bases). The CDR3 has 19 residues. Germline CDR1 is SGHDT and CDR2 is YYEEEE. The V end lost 1 base, the J end lost 4 bases, and 27 bases lay between the germline ends. CDR3 nucleotides: TGTGCCAGCAGCTTGTTTCCGGGTTTTGGGGAGGTGATATTTTACGAGCAGTACTTC. Residues: CASSLFPGFGEVIFYEQYF.

The CDR3 here is CSVESRRGADTQYF. The CDR3, as DNA: TGCAGCGTTGAATCGCGGAGGGGAGCAGATACGCAGTATTTT. The chain uses TRBV29-1 and TRBJ2-3, with D perhaps TRBD2 (6 bases). CDR3 length: 14 amino acids. Germline V gene sequence: CDR1 SQVTM, CDR2 ANQGSEA. V dropped 2 bases and J dropped 4 bases, with 13 bases sitting between them.